This paragraph covers one T cell receptor (beta chain) sequence. Its antigen is as yet unknown. Sequencing was performed with immunoSEQ multiplex PCR; in TCRdb, only in-frame clones are kept and a portion is missing. The data hold about 89,000 clones, with around 92% observed a single time. The V gene lost 7 bases and the J gene lost 1 base, with 13 bases spanning the gap. The germline CDR1 and CDR2 sequences are MNHNS and SASEGT. This CDR3 has 14 amino acids. This sample stems from a study of graft-versus-host responses after intestinal transplantation. Across the study: Recipients got multivisceral, liver-intestinal, or isolated intestinal transplants. All of the recipients had induction that used anti-thymocyte globulin, then tacrolimus and steroids for around 3 years. Broader study findings: Researchers found GvH clones in recipient marrow, and some showed up first in ileum or blood. Early HvG declines after transplant were associated with peak circulating GvH clone levels.

The genes are TRBV6-1 and TRBJ2-5, with D unclear. Sequenced material: unstimulated CD4+ T cells sorted from spleen or lymph node cells, taken before intestinal transplant. The receptor was derived from a human donor who received an intestinal transplant. In DNA, the CDR3 is TGTGCCAGCACCAACAGAGCAGGCCAAGAGACCCAGTACTTC. Translation: CASTNRAGQETQYF.